This TCR beta chain originates from a study of cytomegalovirus exposure and HLA in healthy donors. The study, taken as a whole, reports: The authors later found TCR association rates varying by HLA locus, with DRB1 most and HLA-C fewest.

This clone has only one observation. Its antigen is as yet unknown. CDR3 length: 13 residues. Germline CDR1 and CDR2: MNHEY and SMNVEV (reference sequence). V trimming: 2 bases; J trimming: 8 bases; junction bases outside the gene matches: 5. The PCR used 60 Vbeta and 13 Jbeta primers. Libraries were prepared by immunoSEQ multiplex PCR; TCRdb keeps only in-frame clonotypes and omits some of them. The sample shows about 160,000 clones, 80% to 85% of them seen only once. The TCR comes from a young man in good health and CMV-seronegative. The chain couples TRBV27 to TRBJ2-7; 8 nucleotides line up with TRBD1. Sequencing was carried out using PBMCs. DNA for the CDR3: TGTGCCAGCAGTTTAACAGGGGGGCGGCAGCAGTACTTC. Its translation: CASSLTGGRQQYF.